Included here is one T cell receptor (beta chain) sequence, with context. What it binds is not known. The record originates from a study of CD8+ T cells in alopecia areata. General study points: Possibly because of HLA-related factors, TCR sharing was less clear across patients than in mice.

Sequencing relied on a cDNA template that was reverse transcribed from extracted RNA. Libraries were prepared by immunoSEQ multiplex PCR; TCRdb keeps only in-frame clonotypes and omits some of them. The sample contains about 150,000 clones, approximately 56% of which appear only once. V shed 4 bases and J shed 0 bases, with 10 bases lying between them. This CDR3 spans 15 amino acids. Germline loops: CDR1 LNHNV, CDR2 YYDKDF (reference sequence). Material: CD8+ T cells sorted from blood. The sequence derives from a human donor in good health. The chain recombines TRBV15 with TRBJ2-1, with D unresolved. The CDR3: CATSTDPSSYNEQFF. CDR3 sequence (DNA): TGTGCCACCAGCACTGACCCGAGCTCCTACAATGAGCAGTTCTTC.